This section outlines one T cell receptor (beta chain) sequence together with its context. The antigen is undetermined. The study ran its PCR with 60 Vbeta and 13 Jbeta primers. Here immunoSEQ multiplex PCR was the method, and the copy in TCRdb shows in-frame clones only, minus some. The sample gives more than 150,000 clones, more than 75% of which show up once; about 0.21% is in the top ten. This sample stems from a study of cytomegalovirus exposure and HLA in healthy donors. Study-level points and caveats: Certain sequence variants were highly shared and formed a cluster, and this cluster was likely a sequencing artifact. In a later analysis, parvovirus B19, influenza, CMV and Epstein-Barr virus appeared linked to several top co-occurrence clusters. Later analysis reportedly placed an Asian-associated ancestry cluster below the roughly 630-donor mean in N-insertions.

Material: PBMCs. This TCR was sampled from a girl in the first two years of life in good health and CMV-seronegative.

The CDR3 here is CATSRDRDTYTGELFF. The CDR3, as DNA: TGTGCCACCAGCAGAGACCGGGACACATACACCGGGGAGCTGTTTTTT. The chain joins TRBV15 to TRBJ2-2; possible D gene TRBD1, 6 bases. The V gene's germline CDR1 is LNHNV and CDR2 YYDKDF (reference sequence). This CDR3 is built from 16 residues. V was cut by 0 bases and J by 3 bases, with 11 bases left in between.